This TCR beta chain was recorded in a study of blood T cell repertoires in COVID-19. Study details: Italy, Spain and the United States were the sources of the convalescent and acute COVID-19 samples. T cells, B-cell-depleted T cells, or PBMCs provided the cDNA or gDNA that served as material.

Seattle patients were enrolled during active infection and followed longitudinally. As processed by the authors: Estimation of nucleated cell counts was performed using reference gene primer amplification. Assay: immunoSEQ multiplex PCR; the TCRdb copy retains only in-frame clones and omits some. The DNA gave D and trimming, while V, J and clone size come from that table. This sample has around 150,000 clones, with roughly 82% found just once. Losses at the gene ends were 3 bases for V and 2 bases for J; bases not matched to a gene: 5. This CDR3 has 15 residues. The germline gives CDR1 SGHTA, CDR2 FQGNSA.

The TCR was taken from a woman aged 40 to 50 with COVID-19, enrolled during active disease. Input material: peripheral blood. The chain employs TRBV7-2 and TRBJ2-7, with TRBD2 matching over 9 bases. CDR3 sequence reads: CASSFMSGGTYEQYF. The CDR3 region has the DNA TGTGCCAGCAGCTTTATGAGCGGGGGGACCTACGAGCAGTACTTC. Drawing the rest from reference TRBV7-2 and TRBJ2-7, the complete variable domain is GAGVSQSPSNKVTEKGKDVELRCDPISGHTALYWYRQSLGQGLEFLIYFQGNSAPDKSGLPSDRFSAERTGGSVSTLTIQRTQQEDSAVYLCASSFMSGGTYEQYFGPGTRLTVT.